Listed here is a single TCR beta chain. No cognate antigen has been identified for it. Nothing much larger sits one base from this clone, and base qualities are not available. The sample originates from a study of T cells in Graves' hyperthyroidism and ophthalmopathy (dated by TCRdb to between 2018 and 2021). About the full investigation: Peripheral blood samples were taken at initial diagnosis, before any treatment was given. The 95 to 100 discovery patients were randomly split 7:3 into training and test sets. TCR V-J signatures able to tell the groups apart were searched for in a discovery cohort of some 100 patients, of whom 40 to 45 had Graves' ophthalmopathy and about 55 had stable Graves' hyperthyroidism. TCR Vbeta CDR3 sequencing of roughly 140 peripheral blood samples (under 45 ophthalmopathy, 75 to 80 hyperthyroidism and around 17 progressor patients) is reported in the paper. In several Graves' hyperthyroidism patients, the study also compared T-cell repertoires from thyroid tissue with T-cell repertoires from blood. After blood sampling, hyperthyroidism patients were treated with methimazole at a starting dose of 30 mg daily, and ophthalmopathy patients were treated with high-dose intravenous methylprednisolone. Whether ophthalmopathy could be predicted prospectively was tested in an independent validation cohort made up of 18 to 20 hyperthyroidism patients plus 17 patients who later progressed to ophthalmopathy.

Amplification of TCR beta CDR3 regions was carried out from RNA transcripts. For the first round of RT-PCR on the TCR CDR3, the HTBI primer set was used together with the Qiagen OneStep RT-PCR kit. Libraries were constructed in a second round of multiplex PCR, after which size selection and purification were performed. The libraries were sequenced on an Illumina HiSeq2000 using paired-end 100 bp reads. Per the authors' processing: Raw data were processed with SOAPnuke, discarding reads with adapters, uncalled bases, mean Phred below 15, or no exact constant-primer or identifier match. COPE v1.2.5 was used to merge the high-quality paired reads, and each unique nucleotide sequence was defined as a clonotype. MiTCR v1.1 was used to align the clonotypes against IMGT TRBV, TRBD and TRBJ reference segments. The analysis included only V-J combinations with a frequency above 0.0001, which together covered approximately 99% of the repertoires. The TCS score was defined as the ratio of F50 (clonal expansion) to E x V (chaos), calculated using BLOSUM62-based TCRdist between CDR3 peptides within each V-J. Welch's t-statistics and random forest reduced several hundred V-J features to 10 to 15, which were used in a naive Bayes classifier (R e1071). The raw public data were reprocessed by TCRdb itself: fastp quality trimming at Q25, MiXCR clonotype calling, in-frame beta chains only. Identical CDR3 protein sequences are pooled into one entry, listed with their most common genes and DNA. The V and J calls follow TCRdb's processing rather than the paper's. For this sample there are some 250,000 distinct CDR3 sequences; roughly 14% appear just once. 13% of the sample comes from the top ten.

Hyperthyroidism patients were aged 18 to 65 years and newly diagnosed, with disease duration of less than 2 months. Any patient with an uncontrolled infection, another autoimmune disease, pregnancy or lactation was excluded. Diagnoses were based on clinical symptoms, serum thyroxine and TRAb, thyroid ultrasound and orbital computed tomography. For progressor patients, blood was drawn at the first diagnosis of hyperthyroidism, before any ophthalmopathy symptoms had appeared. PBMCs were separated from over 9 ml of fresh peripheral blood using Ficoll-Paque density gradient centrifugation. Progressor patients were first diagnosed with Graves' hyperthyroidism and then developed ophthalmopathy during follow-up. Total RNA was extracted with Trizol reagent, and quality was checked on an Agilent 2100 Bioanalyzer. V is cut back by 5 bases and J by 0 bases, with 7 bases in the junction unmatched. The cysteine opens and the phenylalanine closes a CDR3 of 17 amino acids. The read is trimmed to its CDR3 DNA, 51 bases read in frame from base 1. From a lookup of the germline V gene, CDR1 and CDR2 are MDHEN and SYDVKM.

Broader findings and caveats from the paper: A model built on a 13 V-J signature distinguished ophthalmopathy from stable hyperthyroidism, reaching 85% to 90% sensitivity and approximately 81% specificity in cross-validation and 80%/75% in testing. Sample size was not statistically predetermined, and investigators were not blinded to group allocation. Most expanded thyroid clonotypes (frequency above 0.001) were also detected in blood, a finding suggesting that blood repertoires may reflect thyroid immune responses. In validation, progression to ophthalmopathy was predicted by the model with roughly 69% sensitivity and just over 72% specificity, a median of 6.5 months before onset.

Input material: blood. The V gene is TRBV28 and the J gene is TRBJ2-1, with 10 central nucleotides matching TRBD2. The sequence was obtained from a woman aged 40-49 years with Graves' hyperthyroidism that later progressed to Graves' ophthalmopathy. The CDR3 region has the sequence CASSHPWTSGSYNEQFF. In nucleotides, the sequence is TGTGCCAGCAGTCATCCATGGACTAGCGGCTCCTACAATGAGCAGTTCTTC.